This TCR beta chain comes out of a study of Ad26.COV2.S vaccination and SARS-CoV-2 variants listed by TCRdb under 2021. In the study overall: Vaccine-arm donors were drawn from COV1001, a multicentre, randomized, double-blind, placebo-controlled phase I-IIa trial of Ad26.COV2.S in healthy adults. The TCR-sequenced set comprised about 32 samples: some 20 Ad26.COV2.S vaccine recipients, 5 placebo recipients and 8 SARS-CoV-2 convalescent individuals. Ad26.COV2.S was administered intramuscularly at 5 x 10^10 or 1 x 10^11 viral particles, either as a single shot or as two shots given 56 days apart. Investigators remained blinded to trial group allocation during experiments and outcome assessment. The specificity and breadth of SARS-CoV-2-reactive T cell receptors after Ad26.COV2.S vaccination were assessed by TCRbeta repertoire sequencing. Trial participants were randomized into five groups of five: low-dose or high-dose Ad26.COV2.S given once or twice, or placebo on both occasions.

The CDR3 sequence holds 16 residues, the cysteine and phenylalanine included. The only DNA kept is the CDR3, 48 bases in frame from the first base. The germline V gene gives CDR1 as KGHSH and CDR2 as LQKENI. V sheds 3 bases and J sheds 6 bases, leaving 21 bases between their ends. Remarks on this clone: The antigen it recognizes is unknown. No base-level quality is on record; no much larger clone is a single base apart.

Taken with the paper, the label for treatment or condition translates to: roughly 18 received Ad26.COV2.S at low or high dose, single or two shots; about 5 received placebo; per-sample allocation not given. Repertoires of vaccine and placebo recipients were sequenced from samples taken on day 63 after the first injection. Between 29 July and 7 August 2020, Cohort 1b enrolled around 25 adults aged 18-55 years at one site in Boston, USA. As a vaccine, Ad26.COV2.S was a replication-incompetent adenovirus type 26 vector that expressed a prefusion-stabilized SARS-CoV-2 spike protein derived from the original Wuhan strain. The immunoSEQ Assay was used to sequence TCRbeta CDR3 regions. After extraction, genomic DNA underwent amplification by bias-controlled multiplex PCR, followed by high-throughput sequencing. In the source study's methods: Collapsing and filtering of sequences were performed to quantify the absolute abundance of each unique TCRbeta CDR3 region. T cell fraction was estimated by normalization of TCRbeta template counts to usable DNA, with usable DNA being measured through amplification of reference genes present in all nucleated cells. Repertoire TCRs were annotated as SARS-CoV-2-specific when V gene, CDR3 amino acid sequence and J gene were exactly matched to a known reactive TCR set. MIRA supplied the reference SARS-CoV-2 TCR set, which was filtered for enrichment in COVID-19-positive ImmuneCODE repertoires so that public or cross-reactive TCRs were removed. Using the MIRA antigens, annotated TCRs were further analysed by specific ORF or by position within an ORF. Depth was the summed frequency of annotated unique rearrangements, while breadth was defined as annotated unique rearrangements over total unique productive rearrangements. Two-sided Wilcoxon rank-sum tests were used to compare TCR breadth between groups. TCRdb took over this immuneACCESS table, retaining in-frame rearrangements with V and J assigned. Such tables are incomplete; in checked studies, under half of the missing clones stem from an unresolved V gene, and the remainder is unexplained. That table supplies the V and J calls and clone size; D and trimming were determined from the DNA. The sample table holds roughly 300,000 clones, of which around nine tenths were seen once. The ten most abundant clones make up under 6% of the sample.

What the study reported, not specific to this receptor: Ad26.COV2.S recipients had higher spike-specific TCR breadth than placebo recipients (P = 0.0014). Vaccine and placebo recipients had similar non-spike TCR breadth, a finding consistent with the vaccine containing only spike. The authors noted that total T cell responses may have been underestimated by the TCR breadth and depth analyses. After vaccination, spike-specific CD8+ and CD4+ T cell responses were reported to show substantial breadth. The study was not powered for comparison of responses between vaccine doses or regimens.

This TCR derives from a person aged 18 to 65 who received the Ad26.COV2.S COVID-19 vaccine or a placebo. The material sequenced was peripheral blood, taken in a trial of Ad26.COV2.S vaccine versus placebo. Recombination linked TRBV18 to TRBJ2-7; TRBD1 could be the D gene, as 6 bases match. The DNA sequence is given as TGTGCCAGCTCACCTAGGAAGGGGGAGAAAGGGAGCGAGCAGTACTTC. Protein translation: CASSPRKGEKGSEQYF.